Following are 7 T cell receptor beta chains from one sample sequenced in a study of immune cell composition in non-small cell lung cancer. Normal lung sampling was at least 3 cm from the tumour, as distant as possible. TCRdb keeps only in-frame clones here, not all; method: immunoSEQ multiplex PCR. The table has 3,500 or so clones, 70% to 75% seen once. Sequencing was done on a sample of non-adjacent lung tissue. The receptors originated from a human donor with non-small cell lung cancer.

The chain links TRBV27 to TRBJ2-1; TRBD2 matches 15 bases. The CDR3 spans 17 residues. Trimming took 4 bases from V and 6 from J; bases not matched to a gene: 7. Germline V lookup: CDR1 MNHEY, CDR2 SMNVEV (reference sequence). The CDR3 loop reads CASSSNVGLAGGNEQFF. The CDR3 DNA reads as TGTGCCAGCAGTTCTAACGTGGGACTAGCGGGGGGCAATGAGCAGTTCTTC.

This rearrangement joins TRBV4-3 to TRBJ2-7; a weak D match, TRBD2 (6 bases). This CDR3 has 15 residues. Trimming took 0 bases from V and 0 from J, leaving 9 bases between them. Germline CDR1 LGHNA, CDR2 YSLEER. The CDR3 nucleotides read TGCGCCAGCAGCCAAGACCTCGGGAGCTCCTACGAGCAGTACGTC. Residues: CASSQDLGSSYEQYV.

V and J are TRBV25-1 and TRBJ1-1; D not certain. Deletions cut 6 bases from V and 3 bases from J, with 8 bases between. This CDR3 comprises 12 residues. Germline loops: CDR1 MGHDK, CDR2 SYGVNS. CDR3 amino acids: CASSPDYTEAFF. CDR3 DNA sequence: TGTGCCAGCAGCCCCGACTACACTGAAGCTTTCTTT.

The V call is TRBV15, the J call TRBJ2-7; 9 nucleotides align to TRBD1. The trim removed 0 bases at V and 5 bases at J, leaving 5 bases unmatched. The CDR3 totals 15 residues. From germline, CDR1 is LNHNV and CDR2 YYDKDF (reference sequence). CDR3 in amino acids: CATSRDRGQGNEQYF. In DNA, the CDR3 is TGTGCCACCAGCAGAGATCGGGGACAGGGAAACGAGCAGTACTTC.

CDR3 region: CASSLVGGLNTGELFF. Here the CDR3 DNA reads TGTGCCAGCAGCTTAGTGGGGGGGCTGAACACCGGGGAGCTGTTTTTT. V gene TRBV7-8 combines with J gene TRBJ2-2; maybe TRBD2 (7 bases). Trimming took 1 base from V and 1 from J, leaving 10 bases between them. Germline V CDR1 and CDR2: SGHVS, FQNEAQ. The CDR3 is 16 amino acids.

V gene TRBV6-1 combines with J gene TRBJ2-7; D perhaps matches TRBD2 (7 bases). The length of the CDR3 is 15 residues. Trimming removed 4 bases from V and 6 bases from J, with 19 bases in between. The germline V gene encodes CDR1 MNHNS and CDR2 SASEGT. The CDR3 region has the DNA TGTGCCAGCAGTGTCGCCGCTGGGGGGGGCTTCGAGCAGTACTTC. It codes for CASSVAAGGGFEQYF.

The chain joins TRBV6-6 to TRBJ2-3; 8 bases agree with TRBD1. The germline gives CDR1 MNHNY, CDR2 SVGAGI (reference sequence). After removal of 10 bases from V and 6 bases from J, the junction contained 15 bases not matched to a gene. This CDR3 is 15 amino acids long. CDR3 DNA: TGTGCCAACAATCAACCAGGGGGCTCCAAGGATACGCAGTATTTT. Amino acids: CANNQPGGSKDTQYF.